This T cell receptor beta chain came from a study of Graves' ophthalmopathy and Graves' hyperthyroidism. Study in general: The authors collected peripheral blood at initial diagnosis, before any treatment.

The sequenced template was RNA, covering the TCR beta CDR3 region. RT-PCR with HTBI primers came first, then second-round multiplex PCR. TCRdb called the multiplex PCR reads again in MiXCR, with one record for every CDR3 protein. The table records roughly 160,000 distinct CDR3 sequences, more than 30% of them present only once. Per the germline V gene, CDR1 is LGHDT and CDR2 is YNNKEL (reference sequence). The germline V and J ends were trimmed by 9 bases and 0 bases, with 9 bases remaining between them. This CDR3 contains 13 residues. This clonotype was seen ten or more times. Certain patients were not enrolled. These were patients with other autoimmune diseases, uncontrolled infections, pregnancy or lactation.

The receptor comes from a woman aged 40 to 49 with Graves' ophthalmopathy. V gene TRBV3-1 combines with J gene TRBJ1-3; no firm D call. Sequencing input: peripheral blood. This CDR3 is CASQRSSGNTIYF. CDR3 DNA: TGTGCCAGTCAGAGGAGCTCTGGAAACACCATATATTTT.